This T cell receptor beta chain emerged from a study of CD8 T cells in Susac syndrome. The CDR3 is 13 amino acids. V lost 7 bases and J lost 6, with 13 bases in between. Germline V gives CDR1 MNHNY, CDR2 SVGAGI (reference sequence). The count of this clonotype is one. The patients who served as multiple sclerosis controls were treatment-naive and had stable or active relapsing-remitting disease that fulfilled the revised McDonald criteria. TEMRA cells were FACS-enriched, with CD8+ and CD4+ T cells isolated negatively. Random hexamers served to reverse transcribe about 0.45 to 1 ug RNA. TCRdb used MiXCR to reprocess the immunoSEQ multiplex PCR reads, holding one entry per CDR3 protein. The table shows about 300,000 distinct CDR3 sequences, with 65% to 90% occurring only once.

The receptor was derived from a human donor with multiple sclerosis. The sequencing input was CD8+ T cells from PBMCs. The rearrangement links TRBV6-6 to TRBJ2-1; possibly TRBD1 for D (5 bases). CDR3 sequence reads: CASTMGLFNEQFF. DNA for the CDR3: TGTGCCAGCACTATGGGGCTGTTCAATGAGCAGTTCTTC.